Given below is one T cell receptor beta chain in context. Its antigen remains unknown. V shed 0 bases and J 9 bases; nucleotides not matched to a gene: 10. The CDR3 has 16 residues. CDR1 and CDR2 from the germline V gene are LGHNT and FRNRAP. Peptide-pool stimulation followed by sequencing identified expanded antigen-specific CD4+ clonotypes in the ViraFEST assay. The culture ran for 10 days before CD4+ T cells were isolated. Participants were vaccinated with two doses of either the BNT162b2 or mRNA-1273 vaccine. The sample originates from a study of vaccination effects on CD4 cells after COVID-19. Profiled with immunoSEQ multiplex PCR; TCRdb holds only in-frame clones, not every one. This sample has fewer than 40,000 clones, with roughly 79% found just once.

The chain couples TRBV12-5 to TRBJ2-1; TRBD2 matches at 8 bases. The specimen was CD4+ T cells from PBMCs cultured with HCoV-NL63 spike peptides, collected after COVID-19 vaccination. The TCR comes from a human donor who received a COVID-19 vaccine. Some clones in this sample may be carry-over from other donors' samples. CDR3 sequence: CASGLVLGGGMGEQFF. As DNA, the CDR3 is TGTGCTAGTGGTTTGGTACTCGGCGGGGGGATGGGTGAGCAGTTCTTC.